A selection of T cell receptor beta chains follows, all from one sample in a study of cytomegalovirus exposure and HLA in healthy donors. Clones were sequenced by immunoSEQ multiplex PCR, and TCRdb holds only the in-frame ones, with some missing. Of tens of thousands of clones listed, about 95% were seen once; the top ten hold roughly 2%. Material: PBMCs. The source of these receptors is a woman younger than 30 in good health and CMV-seropositive. Each CDR3 is given with its conserved first and last residue.

>TRBV29-1|TRBJ2-7
CSVSQGIPRQYF
>TRBV7-9|TRBJ1-2
CASSFAGQEYGYTF
>TRBV11-1|TRBJ2-1
CASRQRERNSYNEQFF
>TRBV7-2|TRBJ2-1
CASSPVVLRGGLNNEQFF
>TRBV30|TRBJ1-2
CAWRRGGYTF
>TRBV7-9|TRBJ1-3
CASSLDRDAGNTIYF
>TRBV27|TRBJ1-2
CASSTTDRGSLTGGYTF
>TRBV7-2|TRBJ2-3
CASSTGTGGLNTQYF
>TRBV19|TRBJ2-2
CASSIRAGEGTGELFF
>TRBV30|TRBJ2-5
CAWSAKVFTGTRLLETQYF
>TRBV5-4|TRBJ2-5
CASSLAPTAGGRETQYF
>TRBV19|TRBJ2-7
CASSISGGAGTLFYEQYF
>TRBV9|TRBJ2-1
CASSVAGELANEQFF
>TRBV28|TRBJ2-4
CASSSRAGNIQYF
>TRBV18|TRBJ1-2
CAGRAEGSYGYTF
>TRBV11-2|TRBJ1-1
CASSLGRQGRDTEAFF
>TRBV30|TRBJ2-7
CAWSARTGWEQYF